Described below is a single T cell receptor beta chain sequence and its context. Other DNA sequences in the sample encode the same CDR3. From germline, CDR1 is SQVTM and CDR2 ANQGSEA. The CDR3 totals 12 residues. V lost 7 bases, J lost 2 bases, and 3 bases stayed unmatched. The data stem from a study of CD8+ T cells in alopecia areata. Extracted RNA was reverse transcribed into cDNA, the sequencing template. The repertoire was sequenced with immunoSEQ multiplex PCR; TCRdb's copy has only in-frame clones and lacks some. This sample carries about 64,000 clones, roughly 46% of them seen once, and the ten largest clones take 51%.

The chain employs TRBV29-1 and TRBJ2-7; 9 positions agree with TRBD1. Source material: NKG2D-low CD8+ T cells sorted from blood. This TCR came from a human donor with alopecia areata. The CDR3 here is CSAGTGTYEQYF. DNA for the CDR3: TGCAGCGCTGGGACAGGGACCTACGAGCAGTACTTC.